This TCR beta chain was identified during a study of Graves' ophthalmopathy and Graves' hyperthyroidism. With 2 bases removed from V and 8 bases from J, the gap between germline ends came to 15 bases. The V gene's germline CDR1 is MNHEY and CDR2 SVGAGI. This CDR3 is built from 14 residues. Study-wide points: Most thyroid clonotypes expanded beyond 0.001 frequency were also found in blood. The model predicted ophthalmopathy progression with about 69% sensitivity and around 72% specificity.

Other autoimmune diseases, uncontrolled infections, pregnancy or lactation excluded patients from enrollment. The PBMCs were taken from approximately 9 ml of fresh peripheral blood. The TCR beta CDR3 regions underwent amplification from RNA transcripts. An opening RT-PCR round employed HTBI primers and preceded a second-round multiplex PCR. Each CDR3 protein is one row after TCRdb ran MiXCR on the multiplex PCR reads. Of 300,000 to 400,000 distinct CDR3 sequences in the sample, 17% were seen once. This clonotype was detected many times. Its antigen is not known. The chain links TRBV6-5 to TRBJ1-1; D may be TRBD1 (5 bases). The sequencing input was peripheral blood. This clonotype was sampled from an adult man with Graves' ophthalmopathy. The chain's CDR3 is CASSYDTTGLEAFF. The CDR3 DNA follows: TGTGCCAGCAGTTACGATACAACGGGGCTGGAAGCTTTCTTT.